This T cell receptor beta chain stems from a study of CD8 T cells in ankylosing spondylitis. This clonotype was counted only a few times. Its target is unknown. Trimming took off 5 bases at V and 4 bases at J, with 20 bases between the two ends. CDR3 length: 16 residues. Germline CDR1 is MDHEN and CDR2 is SYDVKM. Broader study findings: Researchers report that disease-linked clones proved CD8+ and relatively rare in peripheral blood.

MiXCR, run by TCRdb on the 5' RACE reads, gives a single entry per CDR3 protein. The sample records tens of thousands of distinct CDR3 sequences, roughly 6.2% being singletons. The clonotype was recovered from a male donor with ankylosing spondylitis. Specimen: synovial fluid, either unsorted or a sorted T cell fraction (not recorded which). The chain is built from TRBV28 and TRBJ1-1; D possibly corresponds to TRBD1 (5 bases). Here the CDR3 DNA reads TGTGCCAGCAGTCTTATGCGGGGGTTTGGGATCACTGAAGCTTTCTTT. Its protein product is CASSLMRGFGITEAFF.